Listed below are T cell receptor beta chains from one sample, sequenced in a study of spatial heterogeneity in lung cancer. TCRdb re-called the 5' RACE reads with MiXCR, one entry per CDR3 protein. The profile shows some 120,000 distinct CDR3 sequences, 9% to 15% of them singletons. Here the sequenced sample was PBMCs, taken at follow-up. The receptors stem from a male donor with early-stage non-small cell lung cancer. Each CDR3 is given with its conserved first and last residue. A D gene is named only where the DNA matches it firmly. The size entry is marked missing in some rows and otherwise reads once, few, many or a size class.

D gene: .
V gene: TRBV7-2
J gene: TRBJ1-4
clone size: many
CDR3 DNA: TGTGCCAGCAGCCGTACAGTTCCTAATGAAAAACTGTTTTTT
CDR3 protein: CASSRTVPNEKLFF

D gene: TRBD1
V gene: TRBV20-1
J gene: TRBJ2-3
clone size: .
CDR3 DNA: TGCAGTGCTAGACCTTACGACAGGGGGGGAACAGATACGCAGTATTTT
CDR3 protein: CSARPYDRGGTDTQYF

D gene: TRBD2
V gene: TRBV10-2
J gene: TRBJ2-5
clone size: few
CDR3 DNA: TGCGCCAGCAGAGCGGGACTAGCGGCCCGCGAAGAGACCCAGTACTTC
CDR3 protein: CASRAGLAAREETQYF

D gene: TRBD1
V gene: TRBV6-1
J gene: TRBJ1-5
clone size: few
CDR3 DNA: TGTGCCAGCAGACAGGGGATAGGCAATCAGCCCCAGCATTTT
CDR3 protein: CASRQGIGNQPQHF

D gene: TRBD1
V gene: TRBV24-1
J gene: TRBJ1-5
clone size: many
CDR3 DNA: TGTGCCACCAGTGAGACAGGGAATCAGCCCCAGCATTTT
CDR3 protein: CATSETGNQPQHF

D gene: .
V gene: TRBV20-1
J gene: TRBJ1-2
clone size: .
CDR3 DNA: TGCAGTGCGGCCTTAGACAGGACTTATGGCTACACCTTC
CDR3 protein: CSAALDRTYGYTF

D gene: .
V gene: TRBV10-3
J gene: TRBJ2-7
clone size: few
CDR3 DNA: TGTGCCACCCTAGGTGGCAGGGCACCCGAGCAGTACTTC
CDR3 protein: CATLGGRAPEQYF

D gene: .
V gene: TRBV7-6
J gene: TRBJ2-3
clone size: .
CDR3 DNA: TGTGCCAGCAGCCCGGGGGCGAGGGGAACAGATGCGCAGTATTTT
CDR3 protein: CASSPGARGTDAQYF

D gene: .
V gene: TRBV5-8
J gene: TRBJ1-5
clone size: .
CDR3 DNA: TGTGCCAGCCCCTCGCCAGGAAATCAGCCCCAGCATTTT
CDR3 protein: CASPSPGNQPQHF

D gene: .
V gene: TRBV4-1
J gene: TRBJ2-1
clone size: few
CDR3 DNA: TGCGCCAGCAGCAAAACAGGGAACCGATACAATGAGCAGTTCTTC
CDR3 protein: CASSKTGNRYNEQFF

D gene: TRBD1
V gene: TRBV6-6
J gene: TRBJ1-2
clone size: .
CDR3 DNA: TGTGCCAGCAATGACAGGGGGCTTCATGGCTACACCTTC
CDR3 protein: CASNDRGLHGYTF

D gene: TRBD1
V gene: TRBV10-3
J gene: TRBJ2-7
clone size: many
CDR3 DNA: TGTGCCACCGGGACAGGAAACTCCTACGAGCAGTACTTC
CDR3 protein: CATGTGNSYEQYF

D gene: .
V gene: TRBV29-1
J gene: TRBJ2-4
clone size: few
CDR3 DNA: TGCAGCGTTCCCAACATAGCCAAAAACATTCAGTACTTC
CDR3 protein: CSVPNIAKNIQYF

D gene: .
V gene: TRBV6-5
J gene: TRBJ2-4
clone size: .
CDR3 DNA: TGTACCAGCAGTTACGACTGGGGGGCCGGAAACATTCAGTACTTC
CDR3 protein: CTSSYDWGAGNIQYF

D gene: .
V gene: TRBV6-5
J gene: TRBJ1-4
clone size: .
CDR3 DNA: TGTGCCAGCACCCCGAGGAGCCCTTCAACTAATGAAAAACTGTTTTTT
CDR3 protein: CASTPRSPSTNEKLFF

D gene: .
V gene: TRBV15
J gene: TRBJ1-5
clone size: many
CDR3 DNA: TGTGCCACCAGCAGAGTTTCTCCCCAGCATTTT
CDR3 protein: CATSRVSPQHF

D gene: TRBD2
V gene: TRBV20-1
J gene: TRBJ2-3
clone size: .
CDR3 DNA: TGCAGTGCTTTTGCCGGAGGTAGCGGGTATACGCAGTATTTT
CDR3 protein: CSAFAGGSGYTQYF

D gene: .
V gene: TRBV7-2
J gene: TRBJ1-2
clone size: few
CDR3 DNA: TGTGCCAGCAGCTTACTCAGGACATATGGCTACACCTTC
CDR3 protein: CASSLLRTYGYTF

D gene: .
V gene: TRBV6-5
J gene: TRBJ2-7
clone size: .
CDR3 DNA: TGTGCCAGCAGTTCGACTACGGAGCAGTACTTC
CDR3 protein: CASSSTTEQYF

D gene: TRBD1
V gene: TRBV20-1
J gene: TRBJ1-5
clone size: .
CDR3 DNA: TGCAGTGCTTCCGCCCCACAGGGGGCCAGGAGCAATCAGCCCCAGCATTTT
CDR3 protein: CSASAPQGARSNQPQHF

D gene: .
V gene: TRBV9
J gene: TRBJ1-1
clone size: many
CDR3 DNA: TGTGCCAGCAGCGTAGACGCCTGGAACACTGAAGCTTTCTTT
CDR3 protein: CASSVDAWNTEAFF

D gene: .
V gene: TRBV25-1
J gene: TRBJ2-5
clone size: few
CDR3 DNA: TGTGCCAGCAGTCGGGACCCCCTGGAGACCCAGTACTTC
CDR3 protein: CASSRDPLETQYF

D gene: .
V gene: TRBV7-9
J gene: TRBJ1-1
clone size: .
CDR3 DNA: TGTGCCAGCAGCCCGGACAGCCTCGCTTTCTTT
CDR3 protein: CASSPDSLAFF

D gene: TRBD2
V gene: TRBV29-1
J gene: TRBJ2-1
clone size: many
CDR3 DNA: TGCAGCGTTGAACTTAGCGGGGGTTACGATGAGCAGTTCTTC
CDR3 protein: CSVELSGGYDEQFF

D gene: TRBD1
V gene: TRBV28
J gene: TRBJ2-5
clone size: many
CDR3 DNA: TGTGCCAGCAGTTCCCTTGGGGACAGTCAAGAGACCCAGTACTTC
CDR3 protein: CASSSLGDSQETQYF

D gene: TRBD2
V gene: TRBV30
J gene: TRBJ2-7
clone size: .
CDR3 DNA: TGTGCCTGCCCCGGGCGGGGGTCCTACGAGCAGTACTTC
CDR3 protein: CACPGRGSYEQYF

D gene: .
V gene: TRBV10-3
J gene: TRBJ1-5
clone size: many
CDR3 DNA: TGTGCCATCAGTGTTCAGGGCAATCAGCCCCAGCATTTT
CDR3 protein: CAISVQGNQPQHF

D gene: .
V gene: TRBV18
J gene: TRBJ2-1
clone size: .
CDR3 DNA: TGTGCCAGCTCACCTCCTGGACAGTCCTGGGGCAATGAGCAGTTCTTC
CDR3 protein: CASSPPGQSWGNEQFF

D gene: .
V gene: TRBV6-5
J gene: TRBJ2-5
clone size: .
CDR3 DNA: TGTGCCAGCAGCCGGGGGCACCAAGAGACCCAGTACTTC
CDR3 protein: CASSRGHQETQYF

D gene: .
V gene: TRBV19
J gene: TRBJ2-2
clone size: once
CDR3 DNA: TGTGCCAGTAGTATCGGACGGAGGACCGGGGAGCTGTTTTTT
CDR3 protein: CASSIGRRTGELFF

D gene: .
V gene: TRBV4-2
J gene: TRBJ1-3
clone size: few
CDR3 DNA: TGTGCCAGCAGCCAAGATCTGAACAGGGTAGACACCATATATTTT
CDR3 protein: CASSQDLNRVDTIYF

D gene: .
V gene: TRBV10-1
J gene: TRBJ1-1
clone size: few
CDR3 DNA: TGCGCCAGCAGGAGGATGGTGGACACTGAAGCTTTCTTT
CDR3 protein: CASRRMVDTEAFF

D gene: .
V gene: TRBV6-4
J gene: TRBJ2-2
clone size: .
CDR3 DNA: TGTGCCAGCAGTGACGCTGACACCGGGGAGCTGTTTTTT
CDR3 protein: CASSDADTGELFF

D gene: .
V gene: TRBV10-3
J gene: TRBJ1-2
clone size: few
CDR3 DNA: TGTGCCATCAGTGAGTGGTCAGTCTATGGCTACACCTTC
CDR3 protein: CAISEWSVYGYTF

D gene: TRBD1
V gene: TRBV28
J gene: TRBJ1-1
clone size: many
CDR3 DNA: TGTGCCAGCAGTAATGACAGGGCGGGGACTGAAGCTTTCTTT
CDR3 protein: CASSNDRAGTEAFF

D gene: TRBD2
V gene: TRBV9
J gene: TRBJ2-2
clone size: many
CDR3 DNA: TGTGCCAGCAGCCTAGAGGGGACTAGCGACTCCGGGGAGCTGTTTTTT
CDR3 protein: CASSLEGTSDSGELFF

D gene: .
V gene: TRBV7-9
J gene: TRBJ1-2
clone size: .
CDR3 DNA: TGTGCCAGCAGCTTAGTAGGGAGCTATGGCTACACCTTC
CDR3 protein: CASSLVGSYGYTF

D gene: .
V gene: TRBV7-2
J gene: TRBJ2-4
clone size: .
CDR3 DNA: TGTGCCAGCAGCTTAGGGGCGGGGACTCTAGCCAAAAACATTCAGTACTTC
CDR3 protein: CASSLGAGTLAKNIQYF

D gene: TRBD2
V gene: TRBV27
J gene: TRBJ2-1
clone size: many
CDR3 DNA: TGTGCCAGCAGTCTCACTAGCGGGGGGGCCAATAACAATGAGCAGTTCTTC
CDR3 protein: CASSLTSGGANNNEQFF

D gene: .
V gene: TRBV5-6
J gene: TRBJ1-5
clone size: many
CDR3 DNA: TGTGCCAGCAGCCCCGTTGGGAGCAATCAGCCCCAGCATTTT
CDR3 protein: CASSPVGSNQPQHF

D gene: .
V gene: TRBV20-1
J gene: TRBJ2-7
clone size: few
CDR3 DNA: TGCAGTGCTAGAGACCCCGGGGGCGCGGACGAGCAGTACTTC
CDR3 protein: CSARDPGGADEQYF

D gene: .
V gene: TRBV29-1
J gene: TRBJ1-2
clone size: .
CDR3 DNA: TGCAGCGTTTCTACAGGGCCTAACTATGGCTACACCTTC
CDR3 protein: CSVSTGPNYGYTF

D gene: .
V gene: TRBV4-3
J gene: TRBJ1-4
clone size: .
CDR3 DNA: TGCGCCAGCAACCGGGGGCCAAATGAAAAACTGTTTTTT
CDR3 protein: CASNRGPNEKLFF

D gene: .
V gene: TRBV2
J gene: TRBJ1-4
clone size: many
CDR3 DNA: TGTGCCAGCAGTGAAGAGGCTGAAAAACTGTTTTTT
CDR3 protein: CASSEEAEKLFF

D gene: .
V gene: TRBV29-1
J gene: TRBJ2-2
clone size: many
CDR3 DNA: TGCAGCGTTGAAGTTGCCAGGGGCGCCGGGGAGCTGTTTTTT
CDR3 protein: CSVEVARGAGELFF

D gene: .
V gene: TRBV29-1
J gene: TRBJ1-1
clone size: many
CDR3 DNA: TGCAGGGCAGGCGACAACACTGAAGCTTTCTTT
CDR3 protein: CRAGDNTEAFF

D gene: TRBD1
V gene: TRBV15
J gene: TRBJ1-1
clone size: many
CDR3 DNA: TGTGCCACCAGCAGACCGACAGGGATCACTGAAGCTTTCTTT
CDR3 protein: CATSRPTGITEAFF

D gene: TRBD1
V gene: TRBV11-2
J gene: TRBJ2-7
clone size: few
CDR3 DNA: TGTGCCAGCAGTTTCGACAGGGGGCTCCACGAGCAGTACTTC
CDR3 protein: CASSFDRGLHEQYF